Listed below are T cell receptor beta chains from one sample, sequenced in a study of blood T cells in healthy people across ages. MiXCR, run by TCRdb on the 5' RACE reads, gives a single entry per CDR3 protein. Of 450,000 to 650,000 distinct CDR3 sequences in the sample, less than 25% are singletons; the top ten hold just under 9%. This sample also belongs to another study, concerning T cells of mothers and their children.

Sequenced input: blood. Every receptor here comes from a boy aged 5 to 17 in good health. Both conserved end residues are part of each CDR3. Each record gives: clone size, V gene, J gene, D gene, CDR3 DNA, CDR3 protein. D genes are given only for firm matches. The listing skips clone size in some rows; elsewhere it reads once, few, many or a size class.

>few|TRBV11-2|TRBJ2-7|.
TGTGCCAGCAGCTTAAATCTGGACACTTACGAGCAGTACTTC
CASSLNLDTYEQYF
>.|TRBV7-9|TRBJ2-3|TRBD2
TGTGCCAGCAGCTCTAACCCACGGGAGGGATCCGCCACAGATACGCAGTATTTT
CASSSNPREGSATDTQYF
>few|TRBV6-5|TRBJ2-3|TRBD1
TGTGCCAGCAGTTACTCGGACAGGGTCGGAGATACGCAGTATTTT
CASSYSDRVGDTQYF
>few|TRBV20-1|TRBJ2-1|.
TGCAGTGCTAGTCGGCGGAACAATGAGCAGTTCTTC
CSASRRNNEQFF
>.|TRBV29-1|TRBJ1-3|.
TGCAGCGTTGTGCCAGGTCAAGCTGGGAACACCATATATTTT
CSVVPGQAGNTIYF
>.|TRBV4-3|TRBJ1-4|TRBD1
TGCGCCAGCAGCCAGAACTCCGGGGACAGTCGTGAAAAACTGTTTTTT
CASSQNSGDSREKLFF
>.|TRBV7-2|TRBJ2-2|TRBD1
TGTGCCAGCGCACCTTCCGAAACAGGGGGAGGCGGGGAGCTGTTTTTT
CASAPSETGGGGELFF
>few|TRBV6-5|TRBJ1-5|.
TGTGCCAGCAGTTACTCGGGGGGCCGTCAGCCCCAGCATTTT
CASSYSGGRQPQHF
>.|TRBV9|TRBJ1-5|.
TGTGCCAGCAGCGTAGAGGGTAGCAATCAGCCCCAGCATTTT
CASSVEGSNQPQHF
>many|TRBV7-2|TRBJ2-5|.
TGTGCCAGCAGCTTAGTCGTGGCGGAGACCCAGTACTTC
CASSLVVAETQYF
>.|TRBV12-3/TRBV12-4|TRBJ2-6|TRBD1
TGTGCCAGCAGCCTCCGGGACAGGGTGGACGGGGCCAACGTCCTGACTTTC
CASSLRDRVDGANVLTF
>many|TRBV20-1|TRBJ1-1|.
TGCAGTGCTAGAGGGGGGAACACTGAAGCTTTCTTT
CSARGGNTEAFF
>.|TRBV20-1|TRBJ2-5|TRBD2
TGCAGTGCCGCCGGGACTAGCCTCAAGACCCAGTACTTC
CSAAGTSLKTQYF
>few|TRBV3-1|TRBJ2-7|TRBD2
TGTGCCAGCAGCCCTAGGAGCGGGGGACCCTACGAGCAGTACTTC
CASSPRSGGPYEQYF
>few|TRBV15|TRBJ2-5|.
TGTGCCACCAGCAGAGATCGGGTGAGAGAGACCCAGTACTTC
CATSRDRVRETQYF
>few|TRBV7-2|TRBJ2-1|TRBD2
TGTGCCAGCAGCTTAGGACTAGCGGGCGTCCCTGCCTACAATGAGCAGTTCTTC
CASSLGLAGVPAYNEQFF
>many|TRBV7-8|TRBJ2-7|TRBD1
TGTGCCAGCAGCTTGGGGACAGGGTTCTACGAGCAGTACTTC
CASSLGTGFYEQYF
>.|TRBV4-3|TRBJ2-6|.
TGCGCCAGCAGCCAAGAGGGCCGGTCTGGGGCCAACGTCCTGACTTTC
CASSQEGRSGANVLTF
>.|TRBV11-3|TRBJ2-7|.
TGTGCCAGCAGCTCTGGAAGGGGATGGTCCTACGAGCAGTACTTC
CASSSGRGWSYEQYF
>.|TRBV7-6|TRBJ2-7|TRBD2
TGTGCCAGCAGCTTCGGGCAAGCGGGAGAGGTCTACGAGCAGTACTTC
CASSFGQAGEVYEQYF
>.|TRBV28|TRBJ1-2|.
TGTGCCAGCCGCTCACAGACTTGGGCCTATGGCTACACCTTC
CASRSQTWAYGYTF
>.|TRBV19|TRBJ2-1|.
TGTGCCAGTAGTATAACATCCTACAATGAGCAGTTCTTC
CASSITSYNEQFF
>few|TRBV6-7|TRBJ2-2|TRBD1
TGTGCCTGCACCCCGCAATCAGACAGGGGTTCCAACACCGGGGAGCTGTTTTTT
CACTPQSDRGSNTGELFF
>.|TRBV20-1|TRBJ1-4|.
TGCAGTGCTTGGTTGACGGCAAAACTGTTTTTT
CSAWLTAKLFF
>.|TRBV27|TRBJ2-7|TRBD1
TGTGCCAGCAGTTTCCGGACAGGGTTGGACGAGCAGTACTTC
CASSFRTGLDEQYF
>.|TRBV6-5|TRBJ1-1|.
TGTGCCAGCAGTACAGACCCTAACACTGAAGCTTTCTTT
CASSTDPNTEAFF
>.|TRBV10-3|TRBJ2-7|TRBD1
TGTGCCATCAGCCAAATACAGGGGGGCTACGAGCAGTACTTC
CAISQIQGGYEQYF
>.|TRBV5-6|TRBJ1-2|TRBD1
TGTGCCAGCAGCTCCGGGACAGGGCCCTATGGCTACACCTTC
CASSSGTGPYGYTF
>once|TRBV14|TRBJ2-1|.
TGTGCCAGCAGCCATTATTTTGTATCCTACAATGAGCAGTTCTTC
CASSHYFVSYNEQFF
>.|TRBV6-2/TRBV6-3|TRBJ2-7|TRBD2
TGTGCCAGCAGTTACCGGTCAGCGGGAGTATACGAGCAGTACTTC
CASSYRSAGVYEQYF
>few|TRBV30|TRBJ2-2|.
TGTGCCTGGAGTGTATTAGGGACCGGGGAGCTGTTTTTT
CAWSVLGTGELFF